A selection of T cell receptor beta chains follows, all from one sample in a study of cytomegalovirus exposure and HLA in healthy donors. Produced via immunoSEQ multiplex PCR; TCRdb's table is partial and in-frame only. The sample has about 64,000 clones; roughly 94% are singletons. Material for sequencing was PBMCs. All receptors derive from a woman under 30 in good health and CMV-seropositive. Both conserved end residues are part of each CDR3. D genes are given only for firm matches. Where a row states a size, it is once, few, many or the class of an expanded clone; other rows omit it.

abundance	v_gene	j_gene	d_gene	len	CDR3aa	CDR3nt
once	TRBV28	TRBJ1-1	-	14	CASSFRGENTEAFF	TGTGCCAGCAGTTTCAGGGGAGAGAACACTGAAGCTTTCTTT
-	TRBV7-2	TRBJ2-3	-	15	CASSWGGGVPDTQYF	TGTGCCAGCAGCTGGGGAGGGGGAGTCCCAGATACGCAGTATTTT
-	TRBV29-1	TRBJ2-1	TRBD2	16	CSVEDLAGVNLNEQFF	TGCAGCGTTGAAGATCTAGCGGGAGTGAACCTCAATGAGCAGTTCTTC
-	TRBV30	TRBJ2-3	-	14	CAWSIGQNTDTQYF	TGTGCCTGGAGTATAGGACAGAACACAGATACGCAGTATTTT
-	TRBV6-1	TRBJ2-1	TRBD2	20	CASSEYLGTSVGPGSDEQFF	TGTGCCAGCAGTGAATACCTCGGGACTAGCGTTGGTCCCGGGTCCGATGAGCAGTTCTTC
-	TRBV4-1	TRBJ2-1	TRBD2	19	CASSQDRSPGTSGYNEQFF	TGCGCCAGCAGCCAAGATCGAAGCCCCGGGACTAGCGGCTACAATGAGCAGTTCTTC
-	TRBV28	TRBJ2-7	-	11	CASGVQREQYF	TGTGCCTCCGGGGTCCAAAGGGAGCAGTACTTC
-	TRBV28	TRBJ2-7	-	14	CASSHRGSSYEQYF	TGTGCCAGCAGTCACCGAGGCAGTTCCTACGAGCAGTACTTC
-	TRBV10-3	TRBJ1-3	-	16	CAISEWNGLSGNTIYF	TGTGCCATCAGTGAATGGAACGGACTCTCTGGAAACACCATATATTTT
-	TRBV5-4	TRBJ1-5	-	18	CASSWGGRWSYSNQPQHF	TGTGCCAGCAGCTGGGGAGGACGGTGGTCCTATAGCAATCAGCCCCAGCATTTT
-	TRBV6-4	TRBJ2-1	-	13	CASAAGPYNEQFF	TGTGCCAGCGCGGCGGGTCCCTACAATGAGCAGTTCTTC
-	TRBV10-3	TRBJ1-3	TRBD1	15	CAISDSTGAGNTIYF	TGTGCCATCAGTGATTCGACAGGGGCTGGAAACACCATATATTTT
-	TRBV19	TRBJ1-1	-	13	CASSITSNTEAFF	TGTGCCAGTAGTATCACCAGTAACACTGAAGCTTTCTTT
-	TRBV29-1	TRBJ2-5	-	14	CSGRPGGTKETQYF	TGCAGCGGGCGCCCTGGGGGGACCAAAGAGACCCAGTACTTC
-	TRBV9	TRBJ2-3	TRBD2	18	CASSVAGAGAFSTDTQYF	TGTGCCAGCAGCGTCGCAGGAGCGGGGGCCTTTAGCACAGATACGCAGTATTTT
once	TRBV6-5	TRBJ1-1	TRBD1	12	CASSRQGTEAFF	TGTGCCAGCAGTAGACAGGGGACTGAAGCTTTCTTT
-	TRBV7-8	TRBJ2-3	-	13	CASSLGGTDTQYF	TGTGCCAGCAGCTTAGGCGGCACAGATACGCAGTATTTT
-	TRBV7-2	TRBJ2-7	TRBD2	14	CASSSSGGKLEQYF	TGTGCCAGCAGCTCTAGCGGGGGGAAGCTCGAGCAGTACTTC
-	TRBV1	TRBJ2-1	-	15	CTSSDTYCALNEQFF	TGCACCAGCAGCGACACTTACTGCGCCCTCAATGAGCAGTTCTTC
-	TRBV7-7	TRBJ2-1	TRBD2	14	CASSPGQGLMKQFF	TGTGCCAGCAGCCCCGGGCAGGGACTAATGAAGCAGTTCTTC
-	TRBV7-2	TRBJ1-5	-	14	CASSFDMDNQPQHF	TGTGCCAGCAGCTTCGACATGGACAATCAGCCCCAGCATTTT
-	TRBV25-1	TRBJ2-3	TRBD2	16	CASSEGLAGAADTQYF	TGTGCCAGCAGTGAAGGTCTAGCGGGAGCGGCAGATACGCAGTATTTT
-	TRBV5-1	TRBJ2-7	TRBD2	16	CASSSYLSRDYYEQYF	TGCGCCAGCAGCTCTTATCTCTCCCGGGACTACTACGAGCAGTACTTC
-	TRBV30	TRBJ2-3	TRBD2	15	CAWSGPSGDTDTQYF	TGTGCCTGGAGTGGCCCTAGCGGGGACACAGATACGCAGTATTTT
-	TRBV9	TRBJ1-2	TRBD1	16	CASSVAKTGVDYGYTF	TGTGCCAGCAGCGTAGCTAAGACAGGGGTGGACTATGGCTACACCTTC
-	TRBV4-3	TRBJ2-5	TRBD1	15	CASSHGTGVRETQYF	TGCGCCAGCAGCCACGGGACAGGGGTTAGGGAGACCCAGTACTTC
-	TRBV7-3	TRBJ1-1	TRBD1	18	CASSLRVGQGSRDTEAFF	TGTGCCAGCAGCTTACGGGTAGGACAGGGGAGTCGGGACACTGAAGCTTTCTTT
-	TRBV7-6	TRBJ2-2	TRBD2	18	CASSLVLAGPANTGELFF	TGTGCCAGCAGCTTAGTCCTAGCGGGGCCCGCGAACACCGGGGAGCTGTTTTTT
-	TRBV28	TRBJ2-7	-	16	CASSITEGLASYEQYF	TGTGCCAGCAGTATCACGGAGGGATTGGCCTCCTACGAGCAGTACTTC
-	TRBV7-7	TRBJ2-2	-	14	CASSPDRTTGELFF	TGTGCCAGCAGTCCTGACAGGACCACCGGGGAGCTGTTTTTT
-	TRBV6-5	TRBJ1-2	TRBD1	14	CASSYGDRGSGYTF	TGTGCCAGCAGTTACGGTGACAGGGGAAGCGGCTACACCTTC
-	TRBV4-3	TRBJ2-7	-	14	CASSQDFGTNEQYF	TGCGCCAGCAGCCAAGATTTCGGGACAAACGAGCAGTACTTC
-	TRBV15	TRBJ1-3	-	16	CATSRDPGISGNTIYF	TGTGCCACCAGCAGAGATCCGGGAATAAGCGGAAACACCATATATTTT
once	TRBV29-1	TRBJ1-1	-	13	CSVVAGAETEAFF	TGCAGCGTGGTGGCAGGGGCGGAAACTGAAGCTTTCTTT
once	TRBV28	TRBJ1-2	-	11	CASTGGYGYTF	TGTGCCAGCACCGGGGGCTATGGCTACACCTTC
-	TRBV6-5	TRBJ1-2	TRBD1	13	CASSRQGFYGYTF	TGTGCCAGCAGTCGACAGGGGTTCTATGGCTACACCTTC
once	TRBV6-1	TRBJ2-1	TRBD1	16	CASSEALGTGANEQFF	TGTGCCAGCAGTGAAGCGCTCGGGACAGGGGCCAATGAGCAGTTCTTC
-	TRBV14	TRBJ2-5	TRBD1	16	CASSKDRVAIVETQYF	TGTGCCAGCAGCAAGGACAGGGTGGCAATAGTTGAGACCCAGTACTTC
-	TRBV10-3	TRBJ2-2	TRBD1	15	CAISSSDRTTGELFF	TGTGCCATCAGTTCCTCGGACAGGACGACCGGGGAGCTGTTTTTT
once	TRBV6-6	TRBJ2-1	TRBD2	14	CASSYGAGGTEQFF	TGTGCCAGCAGTTATGGTGCGGGGGGAACAGAGCAGTTCTTC
-	TRBV7-3	TRBJ1-1	TRBD1	15	CASSGTGDPNTEAFF	TGTGCCAGCAGCGGTACAGGGGACCCGAACACTGAAGCTTTCTTT
-	TRBV9	TRBJ1-1	-	15	CASSVDHYTGTEAFF	TGTGCCAGCAGCGTAGATCATTACACGGGCACTGAAGCTTTCTTT
-	TRBV7-9	TRBJ2-1	TRBD2	16	CASSLSTSPSIKVQFF	TGTGCCAGCAGCTTATCGACTAGCCCCTCAATTAAGGTGCAGTTCTTC
-	TRBV27	TRBJ1-2	-	13	CASSRAGRYGYTF	TGTGCCAGCAGTCGGGCAGGGCGGTATGGCTACACCTTC
-	TRBV5-4	TRBJ1-2	TRBD1	13	CASSLQGVSGYTF	TGTGCCAGCAGCTTGCAGGGGGTGAGTGGCTACACCTTC
-	TRBV7-2	TRBJ1-5	-	15	CASSYGHGESQPQHF	TGTGCCAGCAGCTACGGACACGGCGAGAGTCAGCCCCAGCATTTT
-	TRBV6-6	TRBJ1-4	TRBD1	14	CASRRDRGGEKLFF	TGTGCCAGCAGACGAGACAGGGGAGGCGAAAAACTGTTTTTT
-	TRBV30	TRBJ2-3	TRBD2	15	CAWRGLAGGPRPQYF	TGTGCCTGGCGGGGACTAGCGGGAGGGCCGAGACCGCAGTATTTT
-	TRBV6-1	TRBJ1-1	-	13	CASSPKGGTEAFF	TGTGCCAGCAGTCCAAAAGGAGGGACTGAAGCTTTCTTT
-	TRBV2	TRBJ2-1	TRBD2	18	CASSGNPASGSSYNEQFF	TGTGCCAGCAGTGGAAACCCGGCTAGCGGGAGCTCCTACAATGAGCAGTTCTTC
-	TRBV27	TRBJ1-1	-	13	CASRFLRTAEAFF	TGTGCCAGCAGGTTCCTTCGGACAGCTGAAGCTTTCTTT